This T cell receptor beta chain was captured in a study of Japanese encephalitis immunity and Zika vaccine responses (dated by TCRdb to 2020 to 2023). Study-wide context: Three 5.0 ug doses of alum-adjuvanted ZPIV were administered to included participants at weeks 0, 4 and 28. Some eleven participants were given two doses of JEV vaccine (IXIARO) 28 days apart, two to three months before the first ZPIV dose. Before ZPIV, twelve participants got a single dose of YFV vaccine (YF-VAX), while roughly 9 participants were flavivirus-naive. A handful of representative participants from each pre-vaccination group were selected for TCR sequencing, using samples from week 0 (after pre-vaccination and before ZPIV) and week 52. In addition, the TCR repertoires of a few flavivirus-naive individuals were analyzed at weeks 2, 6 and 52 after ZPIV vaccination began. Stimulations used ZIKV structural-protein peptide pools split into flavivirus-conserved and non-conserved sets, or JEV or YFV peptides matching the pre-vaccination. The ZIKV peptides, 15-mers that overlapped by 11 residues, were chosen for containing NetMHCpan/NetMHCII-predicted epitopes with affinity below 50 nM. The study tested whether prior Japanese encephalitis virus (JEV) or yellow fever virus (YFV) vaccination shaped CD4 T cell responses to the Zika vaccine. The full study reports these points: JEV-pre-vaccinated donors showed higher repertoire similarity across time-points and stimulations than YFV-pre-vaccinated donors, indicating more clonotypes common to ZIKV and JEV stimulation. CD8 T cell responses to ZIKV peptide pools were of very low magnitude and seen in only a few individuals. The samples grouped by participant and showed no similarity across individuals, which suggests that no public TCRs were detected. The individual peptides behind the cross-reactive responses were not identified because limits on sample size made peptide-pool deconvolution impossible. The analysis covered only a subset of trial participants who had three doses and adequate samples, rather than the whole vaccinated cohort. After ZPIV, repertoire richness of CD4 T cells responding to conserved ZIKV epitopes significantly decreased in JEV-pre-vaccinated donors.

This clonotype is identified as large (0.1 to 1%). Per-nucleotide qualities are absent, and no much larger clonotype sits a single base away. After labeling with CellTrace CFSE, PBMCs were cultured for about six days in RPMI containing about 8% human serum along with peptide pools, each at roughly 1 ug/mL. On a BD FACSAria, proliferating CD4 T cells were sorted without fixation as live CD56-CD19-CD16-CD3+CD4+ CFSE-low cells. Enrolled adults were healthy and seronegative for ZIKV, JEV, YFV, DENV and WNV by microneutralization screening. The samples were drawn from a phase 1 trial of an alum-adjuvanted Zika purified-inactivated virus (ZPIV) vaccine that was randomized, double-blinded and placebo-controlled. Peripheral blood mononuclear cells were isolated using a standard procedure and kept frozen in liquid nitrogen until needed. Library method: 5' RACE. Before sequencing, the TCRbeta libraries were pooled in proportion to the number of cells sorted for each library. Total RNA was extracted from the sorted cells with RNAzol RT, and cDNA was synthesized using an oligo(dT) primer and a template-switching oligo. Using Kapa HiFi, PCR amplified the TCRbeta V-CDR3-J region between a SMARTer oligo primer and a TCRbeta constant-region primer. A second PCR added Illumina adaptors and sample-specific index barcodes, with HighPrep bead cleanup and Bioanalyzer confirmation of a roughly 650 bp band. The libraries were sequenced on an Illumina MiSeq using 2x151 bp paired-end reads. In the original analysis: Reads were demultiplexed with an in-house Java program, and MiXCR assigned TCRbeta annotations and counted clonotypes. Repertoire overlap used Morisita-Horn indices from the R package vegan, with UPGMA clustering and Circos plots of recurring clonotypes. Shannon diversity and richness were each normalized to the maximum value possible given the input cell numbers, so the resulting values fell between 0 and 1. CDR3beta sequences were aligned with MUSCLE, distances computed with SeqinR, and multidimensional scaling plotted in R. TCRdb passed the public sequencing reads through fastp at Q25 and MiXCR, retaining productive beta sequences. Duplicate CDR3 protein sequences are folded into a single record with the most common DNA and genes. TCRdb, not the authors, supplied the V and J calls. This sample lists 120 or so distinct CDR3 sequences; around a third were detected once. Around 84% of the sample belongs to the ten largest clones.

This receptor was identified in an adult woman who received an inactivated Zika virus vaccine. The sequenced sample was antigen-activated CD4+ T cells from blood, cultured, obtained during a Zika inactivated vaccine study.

The CDR3 protein sequence reads: CASSQGGSTDRELFF. The nucleotide sequence reads as follows: TGCGCCAGCAGCCAAGGAGGTTCCACGGACCGGGAGCTGTTTTTT. The sequence links TRBV4-3 to TRBJ2-2, with no confident D gene call. V is pared back by 1 base and J by 9 bases, with 15 bases lying between the germline termini. The CDR3, from cysteine to phenylalanine, totals 15 residues. The entry retains the CDR3 DNA only, 45 bases that are in frame from base 1. Via the germline V gene, CDR1 is LGHNA and CDR2 YSLEER.